A single sample gave rise to the 3 T cell receptor beta chains below, sequenced in a study of T-cell reconstitution after alpha-beta-depleted transplantation in children. Library preparation (for TCRbeta) was performed with unique molecular identifiers. TCRdb used MiXCR to reprocess the PCR reads, holding one entry per CDR3 protein. The sample contains over 120,000 distinct CDR3 sequences, 8.5% to 10% of which appear only once. The sequencing used PBMCs, mostly from graft donor cells, collected 180 days after TCRalphabeta/CD19-depleted stem cell transplant. Receptors were obtained from a female patient between 2 and 10 years old who had a stem cell transplant for congenital amegakaryocytic thrombocytopenia, so the T cells may come from the graft donor.

V is TRBV3-1 and J is TRBJ1-4; no clear D gene. CDR1 and CDR2 from the germline V gene are LGHDT and YNNKEL (reference sequence). Trimming removed 2 bases at V and 6 bases at J, with 7 bases between. The CDR3 has 13 residues. The DNA for the CDR3 is TGTGCCAGCAGCCAAAGAACCGATGAAAAACTGTTTTTT. Translating gives CASSQRTDEKLFF.

This clonotype was recorded at least ten times. The chain is built from TRBV12-3 or TRBV12-4 and TRBJ2-5; 11 bases agree with TRBD2. The CDR3 has 17 amino acids. J was trimmed by 2 bases and V by 3 bases; bases with no gene match: 8. DNA for the CDR3: TGTGCCAGCAGTTTCTCTAGCGGGAGGTCCTTGCAAGAGACCCAGTACTTC. The encoded protein is CASSFSSGRSLQETQYF.

In this sample, this clonotype turned up many times. The chain links TRBV20-1 to TRBJ2-3; weak D call: TRBD2 (6 bases). Germline CDR1 DFQATT, CDR2 SNEGSKA (reference sequence). Trimming shortened V by 3 bases and J by 2 bases, and 15 bases separated the two germline ends. The CDR3 is made up of 15 amino acids. In DNA, the CDR3 is TGCAGTGCTAGGAACCGGGAGACGATCACAGATACGCAGTATTTT. Protein: CSARNRETITDTQYF.